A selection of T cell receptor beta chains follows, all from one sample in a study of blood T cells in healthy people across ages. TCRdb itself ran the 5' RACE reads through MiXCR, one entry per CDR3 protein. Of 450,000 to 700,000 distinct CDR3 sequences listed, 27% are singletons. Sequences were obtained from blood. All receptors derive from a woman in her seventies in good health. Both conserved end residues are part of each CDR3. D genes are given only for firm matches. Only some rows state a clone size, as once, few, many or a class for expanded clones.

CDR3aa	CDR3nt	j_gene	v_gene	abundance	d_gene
CSDSQGSNTEAFF	TGCAGCGACTCACAGGGATCGAACACTGAAGCTTTCTTT	TRBJ1-1	TRBV29-1	-	-
CSVLRVKETQYF	TGCAGCGTCTTGCGCGTCAAAGAGACCCAGTACTTC	TRBJ2-5	TRBV29-1	many	-
CASSWGQTQETQYF	TGCGCCAGCAGCTGGGGACAGACTCAAGAGACCCAGTACTTC	TRBJ2-5	TRBV5-1	-	TRBD1
CSASSGDLLTKNIQYF	TGCAGTGCCAGCAGTGGGGACTTGCTTACCAAAAACATTCAGTACTTC	TRBJ2-4	TRBV20-1	-	-
CSVAVGQGANIQYF	TGCAGCGTTGCAGTAGGACAGGGAGCGAACATTCAGTACTTC	TRBJ2-4	TRBV29-1	-	TRBD1
CASRPGHSGNTIYF	TGTGCCAGCAGACCGGGACACTCTGGAAACACCATATATTTT	TRBJ1-3	TRBV12-3/TRBV12-4	many	-
CSARWGVTSYNEQFF	TGCAGTGCTAGATGGGGGGTAACATCCTACAATGAGCAGTTCTTC	TRBJ2-1	TRBV20-1	-	-
CSAREGGIETQYF	TGCAGTGCTAGAGAGGGCGGGATAGAGACCCAGTACTTC	TRBJ2-5	TRBV20-1	many	-
CASYLSTEAFF	TGTGCCAGCTACTTGAGCACTGAAGCTTTCTTT	TRBJ1-1	TRBV6-1	-	-
CASSYGVPEAFF	TGTGCCAGCAGTTACGGTGTCCCTGAAGCTTTCTTT	TRBJ1-1	TRBV6-6	-	-
CSAPGSGGASEQFF	TGCAGTGCTCCGGGTAGCGGGGGGGCAAGTGAGCAGTTCTTC	TRBJ2-1	TRBV20-1	-	TRBD2
CASSLSAGFQFF	TGTGCCAGCAGCTTAAGTGCGGGGTTTCAGTTCTTC	TRBJ2-1	TRBV7-2	few	-
CASSQPRQDLYGYTF	TGCGCCAGCAGTCAACCCCGACAGGACCTCTATGGCTACACCTTC	TRBJ1-2	TRBV23-1	few	-
CASSQEILGATGANVLTF	TGCGCCAGCAGCCAAGAGATTCTCGGGGCTACTGGGGCCAACGTCCTGACTTTC	TRBJ2-6	TRBV4-3	-	-
CASSLLQGATSPLHF	TGTGCCAGCAGCTTATTACAGGGGGCAACTTCACCCCTCCACTTT	TRBJ1-6	TRBV7-2	-	TRBD1
CASSWGLQNSHYGYTF	TGCGCCAGCAGCTGGGGATTACAGAATTCCCACTATGGCTACACCTTC	TRBJ1-2	TRBV5-1	-	-
CASSLGGGLGDTQYF	TGCGCCAGCAGCCTTGGTGGGGGGCTGGGAGATACGCAGTATTTT	TRBJ2-3	TRBV5-1	few	-
CASSSKFWRGQETQYF	TGTGCCAGCAGCTCGAAATTTTGGCGGGGACAAGAGACCCAGTACTTC	TRBJ2-5	TRBV7-2	few	-
CASSRDRAIGYTF	TGTGCCAGCAGTCGCGACAGGGCAATCGGCTACACCTTC	TRBJ1-2	TRBV12-3/TRBV12-4	-	TRBD1
CATDGNTGELFF	TGTGCCACGGACGGAAACACCGGGGAGCTGTTTTTT	TRBJ2-2	TRBV24-1	-	-
CASSPQMLATSNQPQHF	TGCGCCAGCAGCCCCCAGATGCTGGCCACGAGCAATCAGCCCCAGCATTTT	TRBJ1-5	TRBV4-1	-	-
CASSLDPGQVGSGANVLTF	TGTGCCAGCAGCTTAGATCCGGGACAGGTTGGCTCTGGGGCCAACGTCCTGACTTTC	TRBJ2-6	TRBV11-3	-	TRBD1
CASRLLETDTQYF	TGTGCCAGCAGACTGCTAGAGACAGATACGCAGTATTTT	TRBJ2-3	TRBV2	once	-
CASSRGGNEQYF	TGTGCCAGCAGCCGGGGGGGCAACGAGCAGTACTTC	TRBJ2-7	TRBV3-1	few	-
CASGDSLGGYTF	TGCGCCAGCGGGGACAGCCTGGGTGGCTACACCTTC	TRBJ1-2	TRBV4-3	many	TRBD1
CASSLQGHLNYGYTF	TGTGCCAGCAGCTTACAGGGACACCTTAACTATGGCTACACCTTC	TRBJ1-2	TRBV7-2	few	-
CASTLRETQYF	TGTGCCAGCACCCTCAGGGAGACCCAGTACTTC	TRBJ2-5	TRBV12-3/TRBV12-4	-	-
CSATRTSGRETQYF	TGCAGTGCTACAAGGACTAGCGGGAGGGAGACCCAGTACTTC	TRBJ2-5	TRBV20-1	few	TRBD2
CAISEKRGGPYEQFF	TGTGCCATCAGTGAAAAACGGGGGGGCCCCTATGAGCAGTTCTTC	TRBJ2-1	TRBV10-3	-	TRBD2
CSARDPGAVGYEQYF	TGCAGTGCTAGAGATCCAGGAGCGGTCGGATACGAGCAGTACTTC	TRBJ2-7	TRBV20-1	-	-
CAISGQRGGEDTQYF	TGCGCCATCAGTGGGCAGCGGGGGGGCGAAGATACGCAGTATTTT	TRBJ2-3	TRBV10-3	-	TRBD2
CSAADRAFNEKLFF	TGCAGTGCTGCGGACAGGGCTTTTAATGAAAAACTGTTTTTT	TRBJ1-4	TRBV20-1	-	TRBD1
CASSQDPGHLNTGELFF	TGCGCCAGCAGCCAAGATCCGGGGCACCTTAACACCGGGGAGCTGTTTTTT	TRBJ2-2	TRBV4-3	-	-
CSASAGGTDTQYF	TGCAGTGCTAGTGCGGGGGGAACAGATACGCAGTATTTT	TRBJ2-3	TRBV20-1	-	TRBD2
CSVTTGTGVETQYF	TGCAGCGTCACGACAGGGACGGGTGTTGAGACCCAGTACTTC	TRBJ2-5	TRBV29-1	many	TRBD1
CASSQGSGSGDTQYF	TGCGCCAGCAGCCAAGGGTCAGGGTCTGGAGATACGCAGTATTTT	TRBJ2-3	TRBV4-3	-	-
CASSLGTSGGLRGTQYF	TGCGCCAGCAGTCTCGGGACTAGCGGGGGCCTTAGGGGGACCCAGTACTTC	TRBJ2-5	TRBV5-1	-	TRBD2
CATSDSTRGQSQETQYF	TGTGCCACCAGTGATAGTACCAGGGGGCAATCCCAAGAGACCCAGTACTTC	TRBJ2-5	TRBV24-1	-	TRBD1
CASSLGGAGFPLFQFF	TGTGCCAGCAGCTTGGGCGGGGCAGGGTTTCCCCTTTTTCAGTTCTTC	TRBJ2-1	TRBV7-2	-	-
CASSFSANYGYTF	TGTGCCAGCAGTTTCTCCGCTAACTATGGCTACACCTTC	TRBJ1-2	TRBV12-3/TRBV12-4	few	-
CASSFWTSGGTGELFF	TGTGCCAGCAGCTTCTGGACTAGCGGGGGGACCGGGGAGCTGTTTTTT	TRBJ2-2	TRBV7-9	few	TRBD2
CASSQDPERGPYRVYNEQFF	TGCGCCAGCAGCCAAGATCCCGAGCGGGGCCCTTACCGGGTTTACAATGAGCAGTTCTTC	TRBJ2-1	TRBV4-1	-	TRBD2
CSVDQGGTGGPYGYTF	TGCAGCGTTGATCAAGGTGGAACAGGGGGGCCCTATGGCTACACCTTC	TRBJ1-2	TRBV29-1	few	TRBD1
CASSLGGEGGEKLFF	TGTGCCAGCAGCTTAGGGGGTGAAGGGGGTGAAAAACTGTTTTTT	TRBJ1-4	TRBV7-2	-	-
CSAILPGQVNTEAFF	TGCAGTGCCATTCTCCCGGGACAAGTGAACACTGAAGCTTTCTTT	TRBJ1-1	TRBV20-1	-	-
CASSLDRGRVGETQYF	TGTGCCAGCAGCCTGGACAGGGGGCGAGTGGGAGAGACCCAGTACTTC	TRBJ2-5	TRBV5-6	-	TRBD1
CASSLNLERENTEAFF	TGCGCCAGCAGCCTAAACCTAGAACGGGAGAACACTGAAGCTTTCTTT	TRBJ1-1	TRBV5-1	-	-
CASSVGIQGSGDERLFF	TGTGCCAGCAGCGTGGGCATACAGGGAAGTGGCGACGAAAGACTGTTTTTT	TRBJ1-4	TRBV9	-	-
CASPPQRTGGHNEQFF	TGTGCCAGCCCACCACAAAGGACAGGGGGACACAATGAGCAGTTCTTC	TRBJ2-1	TRBV18	-	TRBD1
CANSLEVTRSTDTQYF	TGTGCCAACAGCTTAGAGGTCACCCGGAGCACAGATACGCAGTATTTT	TRBJ2-3	TRBV7-6	-	-
CSASGQGGEKLFF	TGCAGTGCTAGCGGACAGGGAGGTGAAAAACTGTTTTTT	TRBJ1-4	TRBV20-1	few	TRBD1
CASSQDKGPDGGTQYF	TGTGCCAGCAGCCAAGATAAAGGTCCAGACGGAGGGACGCAGTATTTT	TRBJ2-3	TRBV4-2	-	-
CSAREGGGQETQYF	TGCAGTGCTAGAGAAGGCGGGGGGCAAGAGACCCAGTACTTC	TRBJ2-5	TRBV20-1	-	TRBD2
CAIRNFDEQYF	TGTGCCATCAGGAATTTTGACGAGCAGTACTTC	TRBJ2-7	TRBV10-3	-	-